These 3 T cell receptor beta chains originate from one sample sequenced in a study of blood T cell repertoires in COVID-19. Sequenced by immunoSEQ multiplex PCR; TCRdb stores in-frame clones only, minus some. The sample has about 230,000 clones; 85% to 90% are singletons. Sequencing used peripheral blood. The receptors were gathered from a man between 45 and 60 years old with COVID-19, enrolled during active disease.

This chain links TRBV19 with TRBJ1-1; TRBD1 might be the D (6 bases). The CDR3 covers 13 residues. V was trimmed by 6 bases and J by 5 bases, leaving 13 bases between them. CDR1 and CDR2 from the germline V gene are LNHDA and SQIVND (reference sequence). In DNA form, the CDR3 reads TGTGCCAGTAGCCAGGACAGTTCGACTGAAGCTTTCTTT. Translated, it gives CASSQDSSTEAFF.

The chain combines TRBV6-5 with TRBJ1-2; D is possibly TRBD1 (6 bases). Germline V gives CDR1 MNHEY, CDR2 SVGAGI. The CDR3 is 14 amino acids. Trimming removed 7 bases at V and 1 base at J, with 13 bases between. CDR3 sequence reads: CASTFNRDNYGYTF. The CDR3 coding sequence is TGTGCCAGCACCTTTAACAGGGATAACTATGGCTACACCTTC.

The rearrangement links TRBV6-5 to TRBJ2-7; TRBD2 aligns across 8 bases. V shed 7 bases, J shed 4 bases, and the junction held 9 bases outside the gene matches. The CDR3 runs 14 residues. The germline V gene has CDR1 MNHEY and CDR2 SVGAGI. The CDR3 protein is CASTDVGTRYEQYF. CDR3 coding DNA: TGTGCCAGCACGGACGTCGGGACTAGATACGAGCAGTACTTC.